This T cell receptor beta chain emerged from a study of radiotherapy plus CTLA-4 blockade in lung cancer. Study overall: An objective response was seen in 15% to 20% of patients, and disease control in less than 35%.

Between the trimmed V and J ends, which lost 0 bases and 2 bases, there was a span of 7 bases. The CDR3 totals 14 residues. Germline V gene sequence: CDR1 SGHRS, CDR2 YFSETQ. Whole-study results and caveats: Among blood TCR repertoires after radiotherapy plus ipilimumab, tumor-derived clones expanded.

The assay was immunoSEQ multiplex PCR, and TCRdb's table has in-frame clones only and misses some. The repertoire holds tens of thousands of clones, with around 86% as singletons. A single count supports this clone. What it binds is unknown. The study treated chemo-refractory metastatic non-small-cell lung cancer patients with focal radiation plus ipilimumab CTLA-4 blockade. The sequence was collected from a human donor with non-small cell lung cancer that progressed on radiotherapy plus ipilimumab. This chain uses TRBV5-1 with TRBJ2-3; tentatively, D is TRBD1 (5 bases). Sequencing used peripheral blood, obtained from a patient treated with radiotherapy plus ipilimumab. The CDR3 reads CASSLGQHTDTQYF. The CDR3, as DNA: TGCGCCAGCAGCTTGGGACAGCACACAGATACGCAGTATTTT. Full variable domain (missing parts from reference TRBV5-1 and TRBJ2-3): KAGVTQTPRYLIKTRGQQVTLSCSPISGHRSVSWYQQTPGQGLQFLFEYFSETQRNKGNFPGRFSGRQFSNSRSEMNVSTLELGDSALYLCASSLGQHTDTQYFGPGTRLTVL.